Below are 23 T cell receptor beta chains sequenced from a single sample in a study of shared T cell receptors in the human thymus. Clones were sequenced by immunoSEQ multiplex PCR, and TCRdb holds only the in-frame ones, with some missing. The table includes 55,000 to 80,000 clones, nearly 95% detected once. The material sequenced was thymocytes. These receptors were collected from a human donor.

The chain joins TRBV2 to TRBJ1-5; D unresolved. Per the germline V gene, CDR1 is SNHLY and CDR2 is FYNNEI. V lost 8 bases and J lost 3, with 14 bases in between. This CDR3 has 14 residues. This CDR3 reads CASDCGRFNQPQHF. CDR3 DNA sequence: TGTGCCAGCGACTGTGGGCGGTTCAATCAGCCCCAGCATTTT. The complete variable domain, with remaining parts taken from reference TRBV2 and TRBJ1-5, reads EPEVTQTPSHQVTQMGQEVILRCVPISNHLYFYWYRQILGQKVEFLVSFYNNEISEKSEIFDDQFSVERPDGSNFTLKIRSTKLEDSAMYFCASDCGRFNQPQHFGDGTRLSIL.

The CDR3 coding sequence is TGTGCCAGCTCACCACCTACAGGGAGGGGAACGGCAACTAATGAAAAACTGTTTTTT. It yields the protein CASSPPTGRGTATNEKLFF. V gene TRBV18 combines with J gene TRBJ1-4, with D perhaps matching TRBD1 (6 bases). This CDR3 spans 19 amino acids. CDR1 is KGHSH, CDR2 LQKENI, per germline. The V end lost 0 bases, the J end lost 0 bases, and 17 bases lay between the germline ends. The full variable domain, in which reference TRBV18 and TRBJ1-4 provide the parts outside the CDR3, is NAGVMQNPRHLVRRRGQEARLRCSPMKGHSHVYWYRQLPEEGLKFMVYLQKENIIDESGMPKERFSAEFPKEGPSILRIQQVVRGDSAAYFCASSPPTGRGTATNEKLFFGSGTQLSVL.

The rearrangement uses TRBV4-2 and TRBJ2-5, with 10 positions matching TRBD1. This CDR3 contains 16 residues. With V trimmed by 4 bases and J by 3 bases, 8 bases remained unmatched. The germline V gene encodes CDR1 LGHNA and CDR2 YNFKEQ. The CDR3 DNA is TGTGCCAGCAGCCCCAGGGGACAGGGGCTAAAAGAGACCCAGTACTTC. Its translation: CASSPRGQGLKETQYF.

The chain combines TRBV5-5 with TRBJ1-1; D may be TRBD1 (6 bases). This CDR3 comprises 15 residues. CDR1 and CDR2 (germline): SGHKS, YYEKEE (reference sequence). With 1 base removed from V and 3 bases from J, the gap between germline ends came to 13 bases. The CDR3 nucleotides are TGTGCCAGCAGCTTGTATCAGGGGTTGGACACTGAAGCTTTCTTT. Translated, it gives CASSLYQGLDTEAFF.

The CDR3 coding sequence is TGTGCCAGAAGCTTAGGGGTAAGGAGCAATCAGCCCCAGCATTTT. Translating it yields CARSLGVRSNQPQHF. The chain is built from TRBV5-3 and TRBJ1-5, with a weak D call TRBD1 (5 bases). TRBV5-3 is marked as an open reading frame, function uncertain. The V end was cut by 2 bases, the J end by 1 base, with 10 bases between. The CDR3 sequence is 15 residues long.

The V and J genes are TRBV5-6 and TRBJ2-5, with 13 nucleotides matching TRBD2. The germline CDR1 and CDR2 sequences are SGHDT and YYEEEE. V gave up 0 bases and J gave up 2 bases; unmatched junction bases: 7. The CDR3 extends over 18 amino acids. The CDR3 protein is CASSLGQTSGGRQETQYF. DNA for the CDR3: TGTGCCAGCAGCTTGGGGCAGACTAGCGGGGGGCGGCAAGAGACCCAGTACTTC. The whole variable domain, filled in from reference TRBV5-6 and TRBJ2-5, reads DAGVTQSPTHLIKTRGQQVTLRCSPKSGHDTVSWYQQALGQGPQFIFQYYEEEERQRGNFPDRFSGHQFPNYSSELNVNALLLGDSALYLCASSLGQTSGGRQETQYFGPGTRLLVL.

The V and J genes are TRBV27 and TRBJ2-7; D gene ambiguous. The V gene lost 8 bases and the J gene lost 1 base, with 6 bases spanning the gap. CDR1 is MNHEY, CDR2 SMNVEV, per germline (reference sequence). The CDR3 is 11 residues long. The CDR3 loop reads CASGASYEQYF. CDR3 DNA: TGTGCCAGCGGTGCTTCCTACGAGCAGTACTTC.

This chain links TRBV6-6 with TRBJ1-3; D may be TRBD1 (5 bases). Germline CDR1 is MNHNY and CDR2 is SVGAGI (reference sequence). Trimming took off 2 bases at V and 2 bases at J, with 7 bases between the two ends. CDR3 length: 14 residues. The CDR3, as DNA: TGTGCCAGCAGTTACGGGGGAACTGGAAACACCATATATTTT. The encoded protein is CASSYGGTGNTIYF.

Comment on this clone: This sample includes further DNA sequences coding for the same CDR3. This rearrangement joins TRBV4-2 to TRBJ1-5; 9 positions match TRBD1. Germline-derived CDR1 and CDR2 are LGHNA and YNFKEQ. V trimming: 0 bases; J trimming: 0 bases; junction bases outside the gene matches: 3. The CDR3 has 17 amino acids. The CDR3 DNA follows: TGTGCCAGCAGCCAAGAAGGGACAGGGTATAGCAATCAGCCCCAGCATTTT. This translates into CASSQEGTGYSNQPQHF.

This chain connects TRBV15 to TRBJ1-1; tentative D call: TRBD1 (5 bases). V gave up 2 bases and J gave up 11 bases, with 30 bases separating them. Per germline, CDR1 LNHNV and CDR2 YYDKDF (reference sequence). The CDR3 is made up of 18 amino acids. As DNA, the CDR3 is TGTGCCACCAGCAGATATCCCCCCGCTCGCGGGACCCCCCCGAGGGCTTTCTTT. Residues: CATSRYPPARGTPPRAFF.

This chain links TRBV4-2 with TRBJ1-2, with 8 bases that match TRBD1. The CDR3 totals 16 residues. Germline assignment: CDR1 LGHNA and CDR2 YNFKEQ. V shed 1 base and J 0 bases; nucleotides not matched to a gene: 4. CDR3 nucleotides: TGTGCCAGCAGCCAAGGGGACAGGCCAGCTAACTATGGCTACACCTTC. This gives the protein CASSQGDRPANYGYTF.

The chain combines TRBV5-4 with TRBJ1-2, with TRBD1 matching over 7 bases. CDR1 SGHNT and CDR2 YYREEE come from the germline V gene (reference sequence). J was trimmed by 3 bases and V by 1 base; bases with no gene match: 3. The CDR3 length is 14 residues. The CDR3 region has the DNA TGTGCCAGCAGCTTGAATACAGGGGACTATGGCTACACCTTC. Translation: CASSLNTGDYGYTF. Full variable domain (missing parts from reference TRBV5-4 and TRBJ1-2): ETGVTQSPTHLIKTRGQQVTLRCSSQSGHNTVSWYQQALGQGPQFIFQYYREEENGRGNFPPRFSGLQFPNYSSELNVNALELDDSALYLCASSLNTGDYGYTFGSGTRLTVV.

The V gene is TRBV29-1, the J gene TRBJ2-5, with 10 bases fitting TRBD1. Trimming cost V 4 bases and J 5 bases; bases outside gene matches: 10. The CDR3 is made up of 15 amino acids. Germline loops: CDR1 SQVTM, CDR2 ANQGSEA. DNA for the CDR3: TGCAGCGTTGGGACTATCGGACAGGGGGTGGAGACCCAGTACTTC. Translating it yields CSVGTIGQGVETQYF.

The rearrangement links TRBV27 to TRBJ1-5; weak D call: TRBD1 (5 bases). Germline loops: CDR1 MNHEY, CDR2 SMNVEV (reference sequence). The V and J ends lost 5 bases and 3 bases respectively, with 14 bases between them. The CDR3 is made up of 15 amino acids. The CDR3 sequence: CASSRVGGLNQPQHF. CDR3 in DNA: TGTGCCAGCAGTAGAGTCGGGGGTCTCAATCAGCCCCAGCATTTT.

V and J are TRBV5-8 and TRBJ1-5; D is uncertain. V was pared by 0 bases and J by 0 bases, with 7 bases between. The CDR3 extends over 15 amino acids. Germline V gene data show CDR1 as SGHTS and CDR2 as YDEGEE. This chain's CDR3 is CASSLGHHSNQPQHF. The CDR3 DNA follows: TGTGCCAGCAGCTTGGGACACCATAGCAATCAGCCCCAGCATTTT.

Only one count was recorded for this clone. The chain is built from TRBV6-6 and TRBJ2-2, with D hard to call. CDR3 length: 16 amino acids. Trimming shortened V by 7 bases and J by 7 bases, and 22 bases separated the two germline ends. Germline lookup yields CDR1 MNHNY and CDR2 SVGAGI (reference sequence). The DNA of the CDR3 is TGTGCCAGCAAGCCGGGCCCTAGGGAATTGGGCGGGGAGCTGTTTTTT. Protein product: CASKPGPRELGGELFF.

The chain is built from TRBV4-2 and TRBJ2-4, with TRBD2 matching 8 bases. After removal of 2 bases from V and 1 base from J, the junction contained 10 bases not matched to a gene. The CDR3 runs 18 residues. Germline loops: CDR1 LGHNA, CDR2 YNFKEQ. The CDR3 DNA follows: TGTGCCAGCAGCCAATCCGGGACTAGGTCGTTGGCCAAAAACATTCAGTACTTC. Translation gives CASSQSGTRSLAKNIQYF.

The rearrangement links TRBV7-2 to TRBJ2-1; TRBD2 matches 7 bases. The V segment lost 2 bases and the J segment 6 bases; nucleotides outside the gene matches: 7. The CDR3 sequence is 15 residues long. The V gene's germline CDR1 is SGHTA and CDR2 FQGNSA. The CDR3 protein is CASSLLWGGCNEQFF. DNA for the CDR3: TGTGCCAGCAGCTTATTATGGGGGGGGTGCAATGAGCAGTTCTTC.

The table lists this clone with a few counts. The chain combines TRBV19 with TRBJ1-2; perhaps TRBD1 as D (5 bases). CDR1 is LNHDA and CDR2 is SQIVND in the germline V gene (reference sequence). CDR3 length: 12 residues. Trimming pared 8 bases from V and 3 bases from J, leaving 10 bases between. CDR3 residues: CASSARDYGYTF. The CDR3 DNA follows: TGTGCCAGTTCTGCCAGGGACTATGGCTACACCTTC.

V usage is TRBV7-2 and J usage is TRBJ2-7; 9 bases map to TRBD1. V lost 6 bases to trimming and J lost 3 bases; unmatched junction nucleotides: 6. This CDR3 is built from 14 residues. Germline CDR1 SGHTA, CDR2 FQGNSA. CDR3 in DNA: TGTGCCAGCAGACCGGACAGGGGCGACTACGAGCAGTACTTC. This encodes CASRPDRGDYEQYF. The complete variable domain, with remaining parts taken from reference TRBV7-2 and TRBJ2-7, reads GAGVSQSPSNKVTEKGKDVELRCDPISGHTALYWYRQSLGQGLEFLIYFQGNSAPDKSGLPSDRFSAERTGGSVSTLTIQRTQQEDSAVYLCASRPDRGDYEQYFGPGTRLTVT.

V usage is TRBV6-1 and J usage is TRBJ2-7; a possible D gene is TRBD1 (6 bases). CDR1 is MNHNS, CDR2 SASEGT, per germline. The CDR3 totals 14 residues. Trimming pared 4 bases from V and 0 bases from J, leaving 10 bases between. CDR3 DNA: TGTGCCAGCAGTGCGGACAGATACTCCTACGAGCAGTACTTC. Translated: CASSADRYSYEQYF.

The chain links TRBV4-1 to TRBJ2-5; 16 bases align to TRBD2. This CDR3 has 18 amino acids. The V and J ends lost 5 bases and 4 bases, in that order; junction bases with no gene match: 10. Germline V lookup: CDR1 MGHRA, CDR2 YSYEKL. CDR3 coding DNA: TGCGCCAGCAGCTGGGGACTAGCGGGGGGGCCAGGGAGAGAGACCCAGTACTTC. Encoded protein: CASSWGLAGGPGRETQYF.

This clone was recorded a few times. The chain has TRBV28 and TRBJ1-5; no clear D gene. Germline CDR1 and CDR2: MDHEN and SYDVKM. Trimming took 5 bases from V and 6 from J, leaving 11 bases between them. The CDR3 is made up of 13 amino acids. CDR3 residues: CASSPEVAQPQHF. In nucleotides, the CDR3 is TGTGCCAGCAGTCCCGAGGTGGCTCAGCCCCAGCATTTT.